The rows below give T cell receptor beta chains drawn from one sample of a study of T cells in Graves' hyperthyroidism and ophthalmopathy. From the multiplex PCR reads, TCRdb called clonotypes with MiXCR, one entry per CDR3 protein. This table holds 480,000 or so distinct CDR3 sequences, under 15% found once. The sequenced sample was blood. Receptors were obtained from a woman between 18 and 29 years old with Graves' hyperthyroidism. Each CDR3 is given with its conserved first and last residue. D genes are given only for firm matches. Size tells how often a clone was seen (once, few, many) or the class of an expanded clone, and some rows leave it out.

j_call d_call v_call clone_size cdr3_nt cdr3_aa
TRBJ2-1 TRBD2 TRBV11-3 many TGTGCCAGCAGCTTCCGGACTAGCGGCCACAATGAGCAGTTCTTC CASSFRTSGHNEQFF
TRBJ2-1 TRBD2 TRBV7-3 few TGTGCCAGCAGCTTAAGGGCCCCCATGAGCGGGAGTCTGTACAATGAGCAGTTCTTC CASSLRAPMSGSLYNEQFF
TRBJ2-6 NA TRBV11-2 many TGTGCCAGCAGCTTAGATAACACAGACTCTGGGGCCAACGTCCTGACTTTC CASSLDNTDSGANVLTF
TRBJ2-3 NA TRBV27 NA TGTGCCAGCAGAAAAACGACACCTAGCACAGATACGCAGTATTTT CASRKTTPSTDTQYF
TRBJ1-6 TRBD1 TRBV6-1 many TGTGCCAGCAACCGGGGACAGTATAATTCACCCCTCCACTTT CASNRGQYNSPLHF
TRBJ1-2 NA TRBV14 NA TGTGCCAGCAGCCAAGATCGGCGAGGGGGCTACACCTTC CASSQDRRGGYTF
TRBJ1-6 TRBD1 TRBV7-9 many TGTGCCAGCACCGAGACAGGGGCTAATTCACCCCTCCACTTT CASTETGANSPLHF
TRBJ2-1 NA TRBV19 few TGTGCCAGTAGTATAGCAGTCAGGCTGGTTAACAATGAGCAGTTCTTC CASSIAVRLVNNEQFF
TRBJ1-2 NA TRBV4-2 NA TGTGCCAGCACCCCGGGGAGGGTAGAAGATGGCTACACCTTC CASTPGRVEDGYTF
TRBJ2-7 TRBD2 TRBV3-1 many TGTGCCAGCAGCCAGCTACTAGCGGGGGACTACGAGCAGTACTTC CASSQLLAGDYEQYF
TRBJ2-1 NA TRBV7-2 many TGTGCCAGCAGGTTGACGGGTCGACAGTTCTTC CASRLTGRQFF
TRBJ2-7 TRBD2 TRBV5-1 few TGCGCCAGCAGCTTCCTTGCTAGCGGGAGCTCCTACGAGCAGTACTTC CASSFLASGSSYEQYF
TRBJ2-1 TRBD1 TRBV13 many TGTGCCAGCAGCACCGGGACAGGACCTTACAATGAGCAGTTCTTC CASSTGTGPYNEQFF
TRBJ1-4 TRBD1 TRBV7-9 many TGTGCCAGCAGCTTAGGCGGGACAGGGGATGAAAAACTGTTTTTT CASSLGGTGDEKLFF
TRBJ1-1 TRBD1 TRBV13 many TGTGCCAGCAGCTATGGACAGGGGAACACTGAAGCTTTCTTT CASSYGQGNTEAFF
TRBJ1-2 TRBD1 TRBV20-1 many TGCAGTGCTAGGGACAGGGAAGGGGGTCTCTATGGCTACACCTTC CSARDREGGLYGYTF
TRBJ2-7 TRBD2 TRBV20-1 NA TGCAGTGCTAGGGGGGCGGGAGGAACCTACGAGCAGTACTTC CSARGAGGTYEQYF
TRBJ2-4 NA TRBV11-3 few TGTGCCAGCAGCTTAGACTATCATATTCAGTACTTC CASSLDYHIQYF
TRBJ2-7 NA TRBV24-1 many TGTGCCACCAGTGGATGGGACTCCTACGAGCAGTACTTC CATSGWDSYEQYF
TRBJ2-3 NA TRBV7-3 many TGTGCCAGCAACCCCGGTCCTAGCACAGATACGCAGTATTTT CASNPGPSTDTQYF
TRBJ1-5 TRBD1 TRBV10-3 few TGTGCCATCAGTAGAGGACAGGATAGCAATCAGCCCCAGCATTTT CAISRGQDSNQPQHF
TRBJ2-5 NA TRBV6-2/TRBV6-3 many TGTGCCAGCGTCTTCCAAGAGACCCAGTACTTC CASVFQETQYF
TRBJ2-2 NA TRBV6-1 many TGTGCCAGCATTCCTCCCACTGGCCGCACCGGGGAGCTGTTTTTT CASIPPTGRTGELFF
TRBJ1-6 TRBD1 TRBV3-1 many TGTGCCAGCAGCCAAGGAAGGGGGCAGGATTCACCCCTCCACTTT CASSQGRGQDSPLHF
TRBJ2-1 NA TRBV13 NA TGTGCCAGCAGCTTTGGGGGGACAGTCGACAATGAGCAGTTCTTC CASSFGGTVDNEQFF
TRBJ2-3 TRBD2 TRBV12-5 NA TGTGCTAGTGGTTCCAGCGGGATCGGCACAGATACGCAGTATTTT CASGSSGIGTDTQYF
TRBJ2-3 NA TRBV6-1 many TGTGCCAGCGCAAGAGTCAAAAGGAGTTCGGGACCCCCCAGACTCACAGATACGCAGTATTTT CASARVKRSSGPPRLTDTQYF
TRBJ2-7 NA TRBV28 NA TGTGCCAGCAGTTTTTTAACCCCGGGACTCGACTCCTACGAGCAGTACTTC CASSFLTPGLDSYEQYF
TRBJ2-1 TRBD1 TRBV18 few TGTGCCAGCTCACCACAGGGGACAGGGGGTAGTGAGCAGTTCTTC CASSPQGTGGSEQFF
TRBJ2-1 TRBD2 TRBV6-1 many TGTGCCAGCAGATCCTCCCGATACTCGGGTCGGGGACTAGCCAGGAATGAGCAGTTCTTC CASRSSRYSGRGLARNEQFF
TRBJ2-7 TRBD1 TRBV5-1 few TGCGCCAGCAGCTCCCGACAGGGCGAGCACGAGCAGTACTTC CASSSRQGEHEQYF